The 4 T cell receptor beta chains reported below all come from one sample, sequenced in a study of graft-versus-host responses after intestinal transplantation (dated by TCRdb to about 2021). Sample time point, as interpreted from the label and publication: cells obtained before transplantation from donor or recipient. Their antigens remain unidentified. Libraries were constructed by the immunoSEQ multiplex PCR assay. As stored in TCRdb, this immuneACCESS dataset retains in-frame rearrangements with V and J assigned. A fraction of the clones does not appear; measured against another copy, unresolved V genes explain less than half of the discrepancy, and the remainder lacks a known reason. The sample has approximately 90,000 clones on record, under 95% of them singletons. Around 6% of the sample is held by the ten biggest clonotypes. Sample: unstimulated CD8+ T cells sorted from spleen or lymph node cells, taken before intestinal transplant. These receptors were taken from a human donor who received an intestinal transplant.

This chain's CDR3 is CASSSLDRTHEQYF. As DNA, the CDR3 is TGTGCCAGCAGTTCCCTTGACAGGACCCACGAGCAGTACTTC. V usage is TRBV28 and J usage is TRBJ2-7; a weak D match, TRBD1 (6 bases). V was trimmed by 4 bases and J by 5 bases, leaving 15 bases between them. CDR1 and CDR2 from the germline V gene are MDHEN and SYDVKM. This CDR3 has 14 residues.

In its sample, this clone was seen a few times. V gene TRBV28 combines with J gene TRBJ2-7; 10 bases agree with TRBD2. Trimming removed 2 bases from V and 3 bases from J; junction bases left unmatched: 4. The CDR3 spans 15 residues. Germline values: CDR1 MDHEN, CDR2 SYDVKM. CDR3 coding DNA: TGTGCCAGCAGTTTAATAACTAGCGGGATCTACGAGCAGTACTTC. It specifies CASSLITSGIYEQYF.

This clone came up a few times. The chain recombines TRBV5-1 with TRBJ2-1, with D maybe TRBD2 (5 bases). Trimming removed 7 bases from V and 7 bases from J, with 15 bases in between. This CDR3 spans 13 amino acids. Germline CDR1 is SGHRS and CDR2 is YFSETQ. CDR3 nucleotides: TGCGCCAGCTCCCTCCTGGGAGAAAATGAGCAGTTCTTC. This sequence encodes CASSLLGENEQFF.

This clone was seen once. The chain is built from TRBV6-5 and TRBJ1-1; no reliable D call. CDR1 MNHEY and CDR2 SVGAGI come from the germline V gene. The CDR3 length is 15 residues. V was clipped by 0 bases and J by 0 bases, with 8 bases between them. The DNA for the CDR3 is TGTGCCAGCAGTTACTCGAACAGATTGAACACTGAAGCTTTCTTT. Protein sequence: CASSYSNRLNTEAFF.